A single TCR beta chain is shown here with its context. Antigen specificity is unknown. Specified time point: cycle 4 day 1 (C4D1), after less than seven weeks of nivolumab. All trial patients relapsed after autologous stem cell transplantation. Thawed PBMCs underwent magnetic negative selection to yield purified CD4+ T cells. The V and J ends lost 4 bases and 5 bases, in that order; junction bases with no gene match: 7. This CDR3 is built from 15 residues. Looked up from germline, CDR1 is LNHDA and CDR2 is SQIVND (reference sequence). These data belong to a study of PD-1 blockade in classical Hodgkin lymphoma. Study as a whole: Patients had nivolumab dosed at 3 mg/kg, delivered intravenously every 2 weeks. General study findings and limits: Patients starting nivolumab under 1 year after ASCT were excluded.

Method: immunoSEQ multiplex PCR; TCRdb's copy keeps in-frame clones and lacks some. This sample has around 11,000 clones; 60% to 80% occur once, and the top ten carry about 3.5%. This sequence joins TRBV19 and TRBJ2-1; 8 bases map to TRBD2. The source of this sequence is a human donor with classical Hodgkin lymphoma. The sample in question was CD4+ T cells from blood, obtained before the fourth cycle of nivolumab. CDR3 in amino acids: CASSTGGRKNNEQFF. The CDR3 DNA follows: TGTGCCAGTAGTACGGGCGGGAGGAAAAACAATGAGCAGTTCTTC.